This TCR beta chain was identified in a study of blood T cell repertoires in COVID-19. Overall study context: Acute and convalescent COVID-19 specimens originated in the United States, Italy and Spain. T cells, B-cell-depleted T cells, or PBMCs supplied cDNA or gDNA.

Original handling: The authors estimated nucleated cell counts from reference gene primer amplification. Here immunoSEQ multiplex PCR was the method, and the copy in TCRdb shows in-frame clones only, minus some. D and trimming were read from the DNA, whereas the V and J calls and clone size are those reported in that table. The table has roughly 30,000 clones, approximately 88% seen once. V shed 2 bases, J shed 3 bases, and the junction held 1 base outside the gene matches. Germline loops: CDR1 MDHEN, CDR2 SYDVKM. This CDR3 has 13 residues. The TCR sequence derives from a human donor in a cohort sampled during active COVID-19. The gene calls are TRBV28 and TRBJ2-7, with 7 bases identical to TRBD1. The specimen sequenced was peripheral blood. CDR3 protein: CASSLPGGYEQYF. In DNA form, the CDR3 reads TGTGCCAGCAGTTTACCAGGGGGCTACGAGCAGTACTTC.